This is a list of T cell receptor beta chains from one sample in a study of blood T cell repertoires in COVID-19. TCRdb's table, derived via immunoSEQ multiplex PCR, lists solely in-frame clones and lacks some. The table has 110,000 to 150,000 clones, around 82% seen once. The sample consisted of peripheral blood. The origin of the receptors is a woman between 50 and 59 years old with acute or convalescent COVID-19. CDR3s include the opening cysteine and the closing phenylalanine or tryptophan. D genes are given only for firm matches. Clone sizes are given selectively: once, few, many, or a class where the clone is expanded.

D	size	V	J	CDR3	DNA
TRBD1	-	TRBV19	TRBJ1-6	CASSMSGTGNSPLHF	TGTGCCAGTAGTATGTCCGGGACAGGGAATTCACCCCTCCACTTT
-	many	TRBV6-5	TRBJ2-1	CASSYYTSTKINEQFF	TGTGCCAGCAGTTACTATACTAGCACTAAGATAAATGAGCAGTTCTTC
TRBD1	-	TRBV14	TRBJ1-6	CASSQTGGFNYNSPLHF	TGTGCCAGCAGCCAGACAGGGGGGTTCAACTATAATTCACCCCTCCACTTT
-	-	TRBV9	TRBJ1-1	CASSVGHNTEAFF	TGTGCCAGCAGCGTAGGACATAACACTGAAGCTTTCTTT
-	once	TRBV18	TRBJ2-7	CASSPSDTTYEQYF	TGTGCCAGCTCACCCTCTGACACGACCTACGAGCAGTACTTC
-	-	TRBV5-1	TRBJ1-3	CASSLAGDLGNTIYF	TGCGCCAGCAGCTTGGCAGGCGATCTGGGAAACACCATATATTTT
TRBD2	once	TRBV19	TRBJ2-1	CASMSPRGAPYNEQFF	TGTGCCAGTATGAGCCCGCGGGGGGCCCCCTACAATGAGCAGTTCTTC
-	-	TRBV10-3	TRBJ1-2	CAISESMGGRNYGYTF	TGTGCCATCAGTGAGTCGATGGGGGGACGAAACTATGGCTACACCTTC
-	-	TRBV6-5	TRBJ2-7	CASRDRDTYEQYF	TGTGCCAGCAGAGACCGGGACACCTACGAGCAGTACTTC
TRBD2	-	TRBV6-1	TRBJ2-5	CASSELAGNQETQYF	TGTGCCAGCAGTGAACTAGCGGGGAACCAAGAGACCCAGTACTTC
-	-	TRBV5-8	TRBJ1-1	CASSLAGGFLAFF	TGTGCCAGCAGCTTGGCCGGGGGGTTTTTAGCTTTCTTT
-	few	TRBV6-5	TRBJ2-1	CASSYSVQENEQFF	TGTGCCAGCAGTTACTCGGTCCAAGAGAATGAGCAGTTCTTC
-	once	TRBV3-1/TRBV3-2	TRBJ1-2	CASSQDLGLAGELGYTF	TGTGCCAGCAGCCAAGATCTAGGGTTGGCAGGGGAGTTGGGCTACACCTTC
TRBD2	-	TRBV7-9	TRBJ2-3	CASSRTSGNTDTQYF	TGTGCCAGCAGCCGGACTAGCGGCAACACAGATACGCAGTATTTT
-	-	TRBV10-3	TRBJ2-5	CAISDRGVEGGYQETQYF	TGTGCCATCAGTGATCGCGGGGTGGAGGGGGGGTACCAAGAGACCCAGTACTTC
-	-	TRBV21-1	TRBJ1-4	CASSSGQGAKLSGEKLFF	TGTGCCAGCAGTTCGGGACAGGGGGCAAAGTTGTCGGGTGAAAAACTGTTTTTT
-	-	TRBV7-2	TRBJ2-2	CASSIPDRPTGELFF	TGTGCCAGCAGCATCCCCGACAGGCCCACCGGGGAGCTGTTTTTT
TRBD1	-	TRBV9	TRBJ1-2	CASSVEDRPSYGYTF	TGTGCCAGCAGCGTGGAGGACAGGCCAAGCTATGGCTACACCTTC
-	-	TRBV27	TRBJ1-6	CASNQPGSPLHF	TGTGCCAGCAACCAGCCCGGGTCACCCCTCCACTTT
-	-	TRBV3-1/TRBV3-2	TRBJ1-2	CASSEGGYGYTF	TGTGCCAGCAGCGAGGGGGGGTATGGCTACACCTTC
TRBD1	-	TRBV5-1	TRBJ1-1	CASSRSGQQNTEAFF	TGCGCCAGCAGTCGGTCGGGACAGCAGAACACTGAAGCTTTCTTT
TRBD2	-	TRBV10-3	TRBJ2-3	CAIRPSGGLTDTQYF	TGTGCCATCAGACCTAGCGGGGGACTCACAGATACGCAGTATTTT
TRBD2	-	TRBV9	TRBJ2-1	CASSVVTSGGVNEQFF	TGTGCCAGCAGCGTAGTCACTAGCGGGGGGGTAAATGAGCAGTTCTTC
-	few	TRBV18	TRBJ1-1	CASSPSEGLTNTEAFF	TGTGCCAGCTCACCTTCGGAGGGACTGACGAACACTGAAGCTTTCTTT
-	-	TRBV4-2	TRBJ2-4	CASSQARQSVKNIQYF	TGTGCCAGCAGCCAAGCGAGGCAGTCAGTTAAAAACATTCAGTACTTC
TRBD1	few	TRBV2	TRBJ1-6	CASKGDSTNSPLHF	TGTGCCAGCAAGGGGGACAGTACAAATTCACCCCTCCACTTT
-	-	TRBV18	TRBJ1-5	CASRPTSDQPQHF	TGTGCCAGCCGCCCAACTTCCGATCAGCCCCAGCATTTT
-	-	TRBV7-2	TRBJ1-1	CASSLGAGLNTEAFF	TGTGCCAGCAGCTTAGGGGCGGGCCTGAACACTGAAGCTTTCTTT
TRBD2	-	TRBV6-6	TRBJ2-6	CASRSGGSGANVLTF	TGTGCCAGCAGATCGGGGGGCTCTGGGGCCAACGTCCTGACTTTC
TRBD1	-	TRBV6-6	TRBJ1-5	CASSGQGDQPQHF	TGTGCCAGCTCAGGACAGGGCGATCAGCCCCAGCATTTT
TRBD1	-	TRBV7-8	TRBJ1-1	CASSLVGTGTHMNTEAFF	TGTGCCAGCAGCCTAGTCGGGACAGGGACCCACATGAACACTGAAGCTTTCTTT
-	-	TRBV30	TRBJ1-1	CAWRGSNTEAFF	TGTGCCTGGAGAGGTAGCAACACTGAAGCTTTCTTT
TRBD2	-	TRBV27	TRBJ2-7	CASSRGGHNEQYF	TGTGCCAGCTCTCGGGGGGGGCACAACGAGCAGTACTTC
-	-	TRBV7-2	TRBJ1-3	CASSFGGFSSGNTIYF	TGTGCCAGCAGCTTTGGAGGGTTTTCCTCTGGAAACACCATATATTTT
TRBD1	-	TRBV28	TRBJ1-4	CASSFWTGGNEKLFF	TGTGCCAGCAGTTTTTGGACAGGGGGTAATGAAAAACTGTTTTTT
TRBD2	-	TRBV9	TRBJ2-3	CASSVWGGDTQYF	TGTGCCAGCAGCGTATGGGGGGGAGATACGCAGTATTTT
-	-	TRBV5-6	TRBJ2-3	CASSLDRYTDTQYF	TGTGCCAGCAGCTTGGATCGGTACACAGATACGCAGTATTTT
-	few	TRBV19	TRBJ2-1	CASSPRFNSYNEQFF	TGTGCCAGTAGTCCGCGTTTCAACTCCTACAATGAGCAGTTCTTC
-	-	TRBV25-1	TRBJ1-2	CASSEYSQGNGYTF	TGTGCCAGCAGTGAATACTCACAGGGAAACGGCTACACCTTC
-	-	TRBV9	TRBJ1-5	CASSVGDGNQPQHF	TGTGCCAGCAGTGTCGGAGACGGCAATCAGCCCCAGCATTTT
TRBD1	-	TRBV4-2	TRBJ1-5	CASSLGQGDQPQHF	TGTGCCAGCAGCCTAGGACAGGGGGATCAGCCCCAGCATTTT
-	-	TRBV10-3	TRBJ1-2	CAIAGVVKNYGYTF	TGTGCCATCGCAGGGGTGGTGAAAAACTATGGCTACACCTTC
-	-	TRBV18	TRBJ2-5	CASSPLRGETQYF	TGTGCCAGCTCACCCTTGCGCGGGGAGACCCAGTACTTC
-	-	TRBV19	TRBJ1-4	CASSAGIGPGGEKLFF	TGTGCCAGTAGCGCCGGGATCGGGCCCGGAGGTGAAAAACTGTTTTTT